Below, 18 T cell receptor beta chains from the same sample are listed, as sequenced in a study of T cells after yellow fever vaccination. TCRdb independently ran MiXCR on the 5' RACE reads; one entry per CDR3 protein. The repertoire includes 250,000 or so distinct CDR3 sequences, roughly 3.5% of them detected once, and about a fifth sits in the top ten. The sequenced sample was PBMCs, obtained 15 days after the yellow fever booster vaccination. These receptors were taken from a man aged 18 to 29 who received the YFV17D yellow fever vaccine.

This clonotype came up many times. The chain is built from TRBV5-1 and TRBJ2-3; 13 bases map to TRBD2. The CDR3 totals 16 residues. V shed 4 bases and J 7 bases; nucleotides not matched to a gene: 9. Germline loops: CDR1 SGHRS, CDR2 YFSETQ. This CDR3 reads CASSPEPGLAGNTQYF. CDR3 nucleotide sequence: TGCGCCAGCAGCCCTGAGCCGGGACTAGCGGGGAATACGCAGTATTTT.

Many counts were recorded for this clonotype. The chain is built from TRBV10-3 and TRBJ1-6; 9 bases map to TRBD1. Germline V gene data show CDR1 as ENHRY and CDR2 as SYGVKD. The CDR3 runs 14 residues. The trim removed 6 bases at V and 10 bases at J, leaving 7 bases unmatched. DNA of the CDR3: TGTGCCATCAGCCCGGGACAGGGCCGATCACCCCTCCACTTT. Translated, it gives CAISPGQGRSPLHF.

This clonotype was seen at least ten times. The chain recombines TRBV5-4 with TRBJ2-1; D is unclear. The V end was cut by 10 bases, the J end by 7 bases, with 15 bases between. CDR1 and CDR2 from the germline V gene are SGHNT and YYREEE (reference sequence). This CDR3 is built from 12 residues. Here the CDR3 reads CAGSFSVNEQFF. The CDR3 bases are TGTGCCGGATCCTTCAGTGTGAATGAGCAGTTCTTC.

In this sample, this clonotype turned up many times. The chain links TRBV6-2 or TRBV6-3 to TRBJ2-1; possibly TRBD1 for D (5 bases). Looked up from germline, CDR1 is MNHEY and CDR2 is SVGEGT. This CDR3 spans 17 amino acids. Trimming stripped 5 bases from V and 0 bases from J, with 17 bases between. The CDR3 DNA reads as TGTGCCAGCAGTCAACCCACAGGACCAAGCTCCTACAATGAGCAGTTCTTC. Its translation is CASSQPTGPSSYNEQFF.

This clonotype was seen repeatedly, ten times or more. The chain uses TRBV6-5 and TRBJ1-1; D is perhaps TRBD1 (5 bases). The CDR3 totals 14 residues. Between the trimmed V and J ends, which lost 5 bases and 5 bases, there was a span of 15 bases. CDR1 and CDR2 from the germline V gene are MNHEY and SVGAGI. CDR3 loop: CASSPRGVQTEAFF. DNA for the CDR3: TGTGCCAGCAGTCCCCGGGGGGTTCAGACTGAAGCTTTCTTT.

This clonotype was picked up many times. This chain joins TRBV5-5 and TRBJ1-5, with unresolved D. Germline values: CDR1 SGHKS, CDR2 YYEKEE (reference sequence). This CDR3 comprises 14 residues. The V gene lost 2 bases and the J gene lost 9 bases, with 15 bases spanning the gap. The CDR3: CASSLRVGPGPQHF. The CDR3 DNA reads as TGTGCCAGCAGCTTACGTGTGGGTCCGGGGCCCCAGCATTTT.

This chain joins TRBV5-1 and TRBJ2-1, with 11 bases identical to TRBD2. CDR1 is SGHRS, CDR2 YFSETQ, per germline. Trimming took 5 bases from V and 8 from J; bases not matched to a gene: 9. The CDR3 totals 15 residues. CDR3 DNA sequence: TGCGCCAGCAGAGCCGGGACTAGCGGATACTATGAGCAGTTCTTC. Translated, it gives CASRAGTSGYYEQFF.

There are many counts of this clonotype. The chain combines TRBV7-9 with TRBJ2-5; D may match TRBD1 or TRBD2 (5 bases each). From germline, CDR1 is SEHNR and CDR2 FQNEAQ (reference sequence). The ends were cut back, 5 bases at V and 4 bases at J, with 14 bases in the middle. This CDR3 spans 14 amino acids. CDR3 amino acids: CASSRGYVAETQYF. The CDR3 DNA reads TGTGCCAGCAGCCGGGGCTACGTGGCAGAGACCCAGTACTTC.

This clonotype came up many times. The genes are TRBV19 and TRBJ2-1, with a possible D match to TRBD2 (6 bases). CDR1 is LNHDA and CDR2 is SQIVND in the germline V gene (reference sequence). This CDR3 contains 18 residues. V was shortened by 0 bases and J by 7 bases, with 22 bases between the two germline ends. The CDR3 region is CASSIDLPRGSPGNEQFF. The CDR3 DNA follows: TGTGCCAGTAGTATAGACCTGCCCCGGGGGTCCCCTGGGAATGAGCAGTTCTTC.

At least ten counts were recorded for this clonotype. The rearrangement joins TRBV2 to TRBJ1-6, with D unresolved. Germline V gives CDR1 SNHLY, CDR2 FYNNEI. Between the trimmed V and J ends, which lost 1 base and 7 bases, there was a span of 11 bases. The CDR3 loop spans 15 amino acids. In nucleotides, the CDR3 is TGTGCCAGCAGTGAAGGGCAGGCGGGCAATTCACCCCTCCACTTT. This sequence encodes CASSEGQAGNSPLHF.

Ten or more counts support this clonotype. The chain recombines TRBV27 with TRBJ1-6; D is ambiguous. V was clipped by 1 base and J by 8 bases, with 12 bases between them. From germline, CDR1 is MNHEY and CDR2 SMNVEV (reference sequence). This CDR3 comprises 15 residues. CDR3 DNA sequence: TGTGCCAGCAGTTTATTGCACGATACTTATTCACCCCTCCACTTT. As protein: CASSLLHDTYSPLHF.

By share of the sample, this clonotype is medium-sized (0.01 to 0.1%). The CDR3 DNA is TGTGCCAGCAGTCCCCGCTTCTATCAAGGGGCTGGAAACACCATATATTTT. Translating it yields CASSPRFYQGAGNTIYF. V is TRBV28 and J is TRBJ1-3, with D tentatively TRBD1 (5 bases). Germline CDR1 MDHEN, CDR2 SYDVKM. V gave up 5 bases and J gave up 2 bases, with 19 bases separating them. The length of the CDR3 is 17 residues.

This clonotype was recorded many times. This chain connects TRBV7-9 to TRBJ2-3; 11 bases line up with TRBD2. The CDR3 covers 15 residues. V shed 6 bases, J shed 2 bases, and the junction held 4 bases outside the gene matches. The germline V gene has CDR1 SEHNR and CDR2 FQNEAQ (reference sequence). The CDR3 loop reads CASSTTSGATDTQYF. The CDR3 DNA follows: TGTGCCAGCAGTACGACTAGCGGGGCCACAGATACGCAGTATTTT.

This clonotype was counted many times. The V call is TRBV7-2, the J call TRBJ1-2, with D perhaps TRBD1 (6 bases). The germline gives CDR1 SGHTA, CDR2 FQGNSA. CDR3 length equals 14 residues. V was cut by 6 bases and J by 7 bases, with 18 bases left in between. CDR3 nucleotides: TGTGCCAGCAGTTTGGGGGAGGGGGAAGCTGGCTACACCTTC. This encodes CASSLGEGEAGYTF.

This clonotype was counted at least ten times. The rearrangement joins TRBV4-1 to TRBJ1-1; TRBD1 matches at 9 bases. The junction had 1 base not matched to a gene; V was cut back by 5 bases and J by 3 bases. CDR1 and CDR2 (germline): MGHRA, YSYEKL. The CDR3 totals 13 residues. CDR3 bases: TGCGCCAGCAGCTGGGACAGGGACACTGAAGCTTTCTTT. Translating gives CASSWDRDTEAFF.

This clonotype came up many times. The chain combines TRBV7-9 with TRBJ2-3; 8 bases map to TRBD2. In germline, CDR1 is SEHNR, CDR2 FQNEAQ (reference sequence). This CDR3 has 17 residues. V was clipped by 1 base and J by 2 bases; unmatched bases: 8. In DNA form, the CDR3 reads TGTGCCAGCAGCTTAGGGGCCAGCGGGGGCGTCACAGATACGCAGTATTTT. Translating it yields CASSLGASGGVTDTQYF. Full variable domain (remainder filled in from reference TRBV7-9 and TRBJ2-3): DTGVSQNPRHKITKRGQNVTFRCDPISEHNRLYWYRQTLGQGPEFLTYFQNEAQLEKSRLLSDRFSAERPKGSFSTLEIQRTEQGDSAMYLCASSLGASGGVTDTQYFGPGTRLTVL.

This clonotype has a count of ten or more. The gene calls are TRBV27 and TRBJ1-5; no definite D call. Germline CDR1 MNHEY, CDR2 SMNVEV (reference sequence). V lost 6 bases and J lost 1, with 16 bases in between. The CDR3 covers 16 residues. The CDR3 here is CASRRRSDGSNQPQHF. The CDR3 nucleotides read TGTGCCAGCAGAAGACGGAGTGATGGGAGCAATCAGCCCCAGCATTTT.

This clonotype showed up many times. The chain recombines TRBV4-1 with TRBJ1-2; 7 bases agree with TRBD1. The CDR3 totals 18 residues. J lost 2 bases, V lost 3 bases, and 15 bases had no gene match. Germline CDR1 reads MGHRA; CDR2 reads YSYEKL. CDR3 sequence (DNA): TGCGCCAGCAGCCAGGCAGGCCTAGGGACAGTGGAAAACTATGGCTACACCTTC. It codes for CASSQAGLGTVENYGYTF.